Below are 21 T cell receptor beta chains sequenced from a single sample in a study of T cell responses to AZD1222 COVID-19 vaccine (dated by TCRdb to the early 2020s). The label giving this sample's time point can be read as: baseline before first vaccination. The protocol used for the library was the immunoSEQ multiplex PCR assay. This immuneACCESS table, as held by TCRdb, lists in-frame sequences with V and J called but not all clones. Of the missing ones, under half trace to an unresolved V gene in checked studies; the others have no known cause. This sample has about 140,000 clones in its table, and roughly 90% of those were observed once. Of the sample, approximately 5.4% falls within the top ten clones. The material sequenced was peripheral blood, taken on day 0 of AZD1222 vaccination. These receptors were collected from an adult in good health.

The chain joins TRBV18 to TRBJ1-4; D remains ambiguous. The V gene lost 2 bases and the J gene lost 8 bases, with 6 bases spanning the gap. From germline, CDR1 is KGHSH and CDR2 LQKENI. This CDR3 contains 12 residues. CDR3 nucleotide sequence: TGTGCCAGCTCACCATCCGGAGAAAAACTGTTTTTT. Residues: CASSPSGEKLFF.

This sequence joins TRBV6-6 and TRBJ1-4; 7 bases line up with TRBD1. CDR3 length equals 15 residues. V lost 1 base to trimming and J lost 6 bases; unmatched junction nucleotides: 5. Germline V gene lookup returns CDR1 MNHNY and CDR2 SVGAGI (reference sequence). The CDR3 DNA follows: TGTGCCAGCAGTTACTTGACAGGGAGGGATGAAAAACTGTTTTTT. It specifies CASSYLTGRDEKLFF.

The V call is TRBV4-1, the J call TRBJ2-2; D is unresolved. Germline values: CDR1 MGHRA, CDR2 YSYEKL. Trimming took 2 bases from V and 3 from J, leaving 4 bases between them. The CDR3 totals 13 residues. The CDR3 loop reads CASSQSDTGELFF. The CDR3 region has the DNA TGCGCCAGCAGCCAATCAGACACCGGGGAGCTGTTTTTT.

V gene TRBV5-6 combines with J gene TRBJ2-1, with TRBD2 matching over 13 bases. The germline CDR1 and CDR2 sequences are SGHDT and YYEEEE. V trimming: 4 bases; J trimming: 5 bases; junction bases outside the gene matches: 9. The CDR3 is 17 amino acids. CDR3 nucleotide sequence: TGTGCCAGCAGCCCCTATAAACTAGCGGGAGGGAACAATGAGCAGTTCTTC. Its protein is CASSPYKLAGGNNEQFF. Based on the CDR3 plus reference TRBV5-6 and TRBJ2-1, the full variable domain is DAGVTQSPTHLIKTRGQQVTLRCSPKSGHDTVSWYQQALGQGPQFIFQYYEEEERQRGNFPDRFSGHQFPNYSSELNVNALLLGDSALYLCASSPYKLAGGNNEQFFGPGTRLTVL.

The gene calls are TRBV7-2 and TRBJ2-1, with 7 bases that match TRBD1. Germline V CDR1 and CDR2: SGHTA, FQGNSA. CDR3 size: 14 residues. V lost 7 bases and J lost 6; bases outside the gene matches: 9. CDR3 nucleotides: TGTGCCAGCACCAGGGACAGAACTTTCAATGAGCAGTTCTTC. This translates into CASTRDRTFNEQFF. The variable domain in full, with the rest retrieved from reference TRBV7-2 and TRBJ2-1, is GAGVSQSPSNKVTEKGKDVELRCDPISGHTALYWYRQSLGQGLEFLIYFQGNSAPDKSGLPSDRFSAERTGGSVSTLTIQRTQQEDSAVYLCASTRDRTFNEQFFGPGTRLTVL.

V and J are TRBV6-6 and TRBJ1-6; D is uncertain. V was clipped by 2 bases and J by 5 bases, with 7 bases between them. This CDR3 contains 14 residues. Per the germline V gene, CDR1 is MNHNY and CDR2 is SVGAGI (reference sequence). CDR3 coding DNA: TGTGCCAGCAGTTACACCGCGAATAATTCACCCCTCCACTTT. This gives the protein CASSYTANNSPLHF.

The chain employs TRBV5-8 and TRBJ2-7; TRBD1 aligns across 10 bases. V lost 4 bases and J lost 2; bases outside the gene matches: 6. CDR1 SGHTS and CDR2 YDEGEE come from the germline V gene. The CDR3 loop spans 15 amino acids. The chain's CDR3 is CASSLTGQGTYEQYF. DNA of the CDR3: TGTGCCAGCAGCCTTACGGGACAGGGGACCTACGAGCAGTACTTC.

The rearrangement uses TRBV5-6 and TRBJ2-7; maybe TRBD1 (6 bases). Germline CDR1 reads SGHDT; CDR2 reads YYEEEE. The CDR3 extends over 13 amino acids. The V and J ends lost 3 bases and 3 bases respectively, with 10 bases between them. Here the CDR3 DNA reads TGTGCCAGCAGCTCGGGACACCGCTACGAGCAGTACTTC. It yields the protein CASSSGHRYEQYF. The complete variable domain, with remaining parts taken from reference TRBV5-6 and TRBJ2-7, reads DAGVTQSPTHLIKTRGQQVTLRCSPKSGHDTVSWYQQALGQGPQFIFQYYEEEERQRGNFPDRFSGHQFPNYSSELNVNALLLGDSALYLCASSSGHRYEQYFGPGTRLTVT.

This chain uses TRBV5-6 with TRBJ1-5, with D unresolved. Trimming shortened V by 3 bases and J by 6 bases, and 22 bases separated the two germline ends. CDR3 length: 17 amino acids. CDR1 SGHDT and CDR2 YYEEEE come from the germline V gene. In DNA form, the CDR3 reads TGTGCCAGCAGCTCTGGAAATCAGGACGCTACGGGTCAGCCCCAGCATTTT. It translates to CASSSGNQDATGQPQHF.

V is TRBV4-1 and J is TRBJ2-5; D gene ambiguous. The germline V and J ends were trimmed by 4 bases and 5 bases, with 5 bases remaining between them. CDR1 is MGHRA, CDR2 YSYEKL, per germline. This CDR3 contains 11 residues. The CDR3: CASSLGETQYF. In DNA form, the CDR3 reads TGCGCCAGCAGCCTCGGGGAGACCCAGTACTTC.

This clone was picked up one time. The chain carries TRBV25-1 and TRBJ2-7; D ambiguous. Looked up from germline, CDR1 is MGHDK and CDR2 is SYGVNS. V shed 1 base and J shed 6 bases, with 4 bases lying between them. The CDR3 loop spans 11 amino acids. The CDR3 DNA reads TGTGCCAGCAGTGAATCTGGCGAGCAGTACTTC. This gives the protein CASSESGEQYF.

V and J are TRBV18 and TRBJ2-4, with D perhaps matching TRBD1 (6 bases). The germline V gene encodes CDR1 KGHSH and CDR2 LQKENI. V dropped 3 bases and J dropped 8 bases, with 17 bases sitting between them. The CDR3 runs to 15 residues. The CDR3 loop is CASSPITNRVDIQYF. CDR3 coding DNA: TGTGCCAGCTCACCGATCACGAACAGGGTGGACATTCAGTACTTC.

This clone was counted once. The chain uses TRBV29-1 and TRBJ2-7; 7 bases align to TRBD1. CDR3 length: 15 amino acids. The germline V gene encodes CDR1 SQVTM and CDR2 ANQGSEA. Germline trimming cut 4 bases from V and 2 bases from J; bases unmatched to any gene: 11. The CDR3 loop reads CSVGNLQGVAYEQYF. DNA of the CDR3: TGCAGCGTTGGCAACTTGCAGGGGGTGGCCTACGAGCAGTACTTC.

The chain recombines TRBV6-6 with TRBJ2-7; a possible D gene is TRBD2 (6 bases). CDR3 size: 12 residues. The germline V and J ends were trimmed by 6 bases and 6 bases, with 12 bases remaining between them. Germline V gives CDR1 MNHNY, CDR2 SVGAGI (reference sequence). The CDR3 region is CASSGGPREQYF. CDR3 nucleotides: TGTGCCAGCAGCGGGGGACCCCGCGAGCAGTACTTC.

V and J are TRBV28 and TRBJ2-1, with TRBD2 matching over 11 bases. Losses at the gene ends were 5 bases for V and 7 bases for J; bases not matched to a gene: 13. CDR3 size: 17 residues. Germline V gene sequence: CDR1 MDHEN, CDR2 SYDVKM. CDR3 loop: CASSPSVTSGSVNEQFF. The CDR3 nucleotides are TGTGCCAGCAGTCCCTCCGTAACTAGCGGGAGTGTAAATGAGCAGTTCTTC.

This clone was seen a few times. The chain is built from TRBV19 and TRBJ1-4; weak D call: TRBD1 (5 bases). Trimming removed 7 bases from V and 4 bases from J, with 16 bases in between. Germline V lookup: CDR1 LNHDA, CDR2 SQIVND (reference sequence). The CDR3 covers 15 residues. For the CDR3, the DNA is TGTGCCAGTACTTTACCCGGTGGGGGTAATGAAAAACTGTTTTTT. Amino acids: CASTLPGGGNEKLFF.

A few counts support this clone. This chain links TRBV5-1 with TRBJ2-1, with TRBD1 identical over 7 bases. The CDR3 has 15 residues. The V segment lost 2 bases and the J segment 3 bases; nucleotides outside the gene matches: 5. CDR1 is SGHRS and CDR2 is YFSETQ in the germline V gene. The CDR3 region has the DNA TGCGCCAGCAGCTTAACAGGGGCGGACTACAATGAGCAGTTCTTC. Translating gives CASSLTGADYNEQFF.

The gene calls are TRBV20-1 and TRBJ2-1; a weak D match, TRBD2 (5 bases). The germline V and J ends were trimmed by 3 bases and 4 bases, with 16 bases remaining between them. The germline CDR1 and CDR2 sequences are DFQATT and SNEGSKA (reference sequence). The CDR3 runs 15 residues. This CDR3 reads CSASSQRRGYNEQFF. In DNA form, the CDR3 reads TGCAGTGCTAGTTCTCAGCGGAGAGGATACAATGAGCAGTTCTTC.

This clone was counted once. This chain connects TRBV6-5 to TRBJ1-3, with D unclear. The ends were cut back, 6 bases at V and 0 bases at J, with 9 bases in the middle. This CDR3 comprises 14 residues. Germline CDR1 and CDR2: MNHEY and SVGAGI. The CDR3 nucleotides read TGTGCCAGCAGGCGCGCGCTCTCTGGAAACACCATATATTTT. It codes for CASRRALSGNTIYF.

The chain employs TRBV7-9 and TRBJ1-1; TRBD1 aligns across 7 bases. Germline CDR1 reads SEHNR; CDR2 reads FQNEAQ (reference sequence). The CDR3 spans 13 residues. The CDR3: CVCPDREDVEAFF. DNA for the CDR3: TGTGTTTGCCCAGACAGGGAGGACGTTGAAGCTTTCTTT.

The V call is TRBV6-1, the J call TRBJ1-2; 9 positions agree with TRBD1. Per germline, CDR1 MNHNS and CDR2 SASEGT. CDR3 length: 15 amino acids. Losses at the gene ends were 0 bases for V and 4 bases for J; bases not matched to a gene: 3. CDR3 protein: CASSEAWDRVYGYTF. As DNA, the CDR3 is TGTGCCAGCAGTGAAGCGTGGGACAGGGTCTATGGCTACACCTTC.